The 17 T cell receptor beta chains given below trace back to one sample, sequenced in a study of T cell changes during pregnancy in multiple sclerosis (dated by TCRdb to the late 2010s). The library came from the immunoSEQ multiplex PCR assay. Held by TCRdb, this immuneACCESS table contains in-frame sequences only and omits some clones. Under half of the omission traces to an unresolved V gene where checked; the cause of the rest is unknown. The sample table lists about 66,000 clones, roughly 91% of them with a count of one. The ten largest clonotypes hold roughly 5.7% of the sample. Sequencing was performed on CD8+ T cells from peripheral blood mononuclear cells, taken before pregnancy. The receptors were gathered from a female donor with multiple sclerosis, enrolled in a pregnancy study.

The J gene is TRBJ1-2, the V gene TRBV5-4; D gene unclear. Germline loops: CDR1 SGHNT, CDR2 YYREEE (reference sequence). The CDR3 loop spans 14 amino acids. Trimming pared 3 bases from V and 2 bases from J, leaving 11 bases between. Written as DNA, the CDR3 is TGTGCCAGCAGCTCCTCGGGTGGGAACTATGGCTACACCTTC. It codes for CASSSSGGNYGYTF.

This rearrangement joins TRBV7-9 to TRBJ2-7; maybe TRBD1 (7 bases). V gave up 1 base and J gave up 5 bases, with 15 bases separating them. The CDR3 is 15 residues long. Germline CDR1 is SEHNR and CDR2 is FQNEAQ (reference sequence). CDR3 region: CASSLESGGLDEQYF. Written as DNA, the CDR3 is TGTGCCAGCAGCTTAGAATCAGGGGGACTCGACGAGCAGTACTTC.

The chain links TRBV7-3 to TRBJ2-1; 8 positions agree with TRBD1. Trimming at V came to 4 bases and at J to 0 bases, leaving 2 bases not matched to a gene. The germline V gene has CDR1 SGHTA and CDR2 FQGTGA. The length of the CDR3 is 15 residues. This chain's CDR3 is CASSSTGGSYNEQFF. In DNA form, the CDR3 reads TGTGCCAGCAGCTCCACAGGGGGCTCCTACAATGAGCAGTTCTTC.

The chain combines TRBV9 with TRBJ2-1; perhaps TRBD2 as D (5 bases). Germline CDR1 is SGDLS and CDR2 is YYNGEE. CDR3 length: 14 amino acids. Trimming left V 4 bases short and J 1 base short, with 9 bases between. The CDR3 spells CASSPRVSYNEQFF. The CDR3 nucleotides read TGTGCCAGCAGCCCGCGGGTTTCCTACAATGAGCAGTTCTTC.

CDR3 nucleotides: TGTGCCAGCAGCTTACCCTTAGCGGGGGCCTACAATGAGCAGTTCTTC. Amino acids: CASSLPLAGAYNEQFF. The chain links TRBV7-8 to TRBJ2-1, with 9 bases lining up with TRBD2. V was pared by 2 bases and J by 2 bases, with 4 bases of the junction left unmatched. CDR3 length equals 16 residues. Germline V CDR1 and CDR2: SGHVS, FQNEAQ.

This rearrangement joins TRBV7-3 to TRBJ2-1; no firm D call. Germline lookup yields CDR1 SGHTA and CDR2 FQGTGA. CDR3 length equals 13 residues. Trimming pared 4 bases from V and 13 bases from J, leaving 17 bases between. Here the CDR3 DNA reads TGTGCCAGCAGCTCCGGGTACCAGCCAACCCAGTTCTTC. Protein product: CASSSGYQPTQFF.

Concerning this clone itself: This sample also contains other DNA sequences that code for the same CDR3. V gene TRBV6-1 combines with J gene TRBJ2-1, with TRBD2 matching over 12 bases. CDR3 length equals 15 residues. V shed 2 bases, J shed 6 bases, and the junction held 2 bases outside the gene matches. The germline CDR1 and CDR2 sequences are MNHNS and SASEGT. The CDR3 protein is CASSEWGLAGNEQFF. CDR3 nucleotides: TGTGCCAGCAGTGAATGGGGACTAGCGGGCAATGAGCAGTTCTTC.

The chain couples TRBV4-2 to TRBJ1-3, with 9 bases aligning to TRBD1. The CDR3 is 18 residues long. Germline V gene sequence: CDR1 LGHNA, CDR2 YNFKEQ. V trimming: 2 bases; J trimming: 0 bases; junction bases outside the gene matches: 8. CDR3 sequence: CASSQPLGQGLSGNTIYF. The CDR3 coding sequence is TGTGCCAGCAGCCAACCGTTAGGACAGGGGCTCTCTGGAAACACCATATATTTT.

The rearrangement uses TRBV15 and TRBJ2-2, with 8 bases matching TRBD1. The CDR3 runs 14 residues. The V and J ends lost 4 bases and 6 bases, in that order; junction bases with no gene match: 4. The germline V gene encodes CDR1 LNHNV and CDR2 YYDKDF (reference sequence). CDR3 sequence (DNA): TGTGCCACCAGCACCCCAGGGGGCTCCGGGGAGCTGTTTTTT. Its translation is CATSTPGGSGELFF. Filled out from reference TRBV15 and TRBJ2-2, the complete variable domain reads DAMVIQNPRYQVTQFGKPVTLSCSQTLNHNVMYWYQQKSSQAPKLLFHYYDKDFNNEADTPDNFQSRRPNTSFCFLDIRSPGLGDTAMYLCATSTPGGSGELFFGEGSRLTVL.

The V and J genes are TRBV5-6 and TRBJ1-1, with D tentatively TRBD1 (5 bases). The CDR3 is 12 residues long. Germline loops: CDR1 SGHDT, CDR2 YYEEEE. Trimming took 4 bases from V and 3 from J, leaving 7 bases between them. The CDR3 nucleotides are TGTGCCAGCAGCCCAGGGTACACTGAAGCTTTCTTT. It is translated as CASSPGYTEAFF.

The chain joins TRBV2 to TRBJ1-2; D possibly corresponds to TRBD1 (6 bases). Germline V gene lookup returns CDR1 SNHLY and CDR2 FYNNEI. V was shortened by 2 bases and J by 5 bases, with 24 bases between the two germline ends. CDR3 length: 18 residues. The CDR3 DNA follows: TGTGCCAGCAGTGAAATGCCATTTGCAGGGGAAGTAAGGTATGGCTACACCTTC. Protein sequence: CASSEMPFAGEVRYGYTF.

The genes are TRBV7-6 and TRBJ2-1, with D tentatively TRBD2 (6 bases). The V end was cut by 4 bases, the J end by 3 bases, with 19 bases between. CDR1 and CDR2 from the germline V gene are SGHVS and FNYEAQ. The CDR3 is 17 residues long. DNA of the CDR3: TGTGCCAGCAGCTGGGGACCCGGAGCTAGCGACTACAATGAGCAGTTCTTC. It translates to CASSWGPGASDYNEQFF. Looking up the rest from reference TRBV7-6 and TRBJ2-1 gives the full variable domain: GAGVSQSPRYKVTKRGQDVALRCDPISGHVSLYWYRQALGQGPEFLTYFNYEAQQDKSGLPNDRFSAERPEGSISTLTIQRTEQRDSAMYRCASSWGPGASDYNEQFFGPGTRLTVL.

The CDR3 is CASSPLTGSGANVLTF. CDR3 DNA sequence: TGTGCCAGCAGCCCCCTCACGGGATCTGGGGCCAACGTCCTGACTTTC. This chain connects TRBV5-6 to TRBJ2-6; D is perhaps TRBD2 (5 bases). Trimming removed 4 bases from V and 1 base from J, with 12 bases in between. CDR1 SGHDT and CDR2 YYEEEE come from the germline V gene. This CDR3 spans 16 amino acids.

A single count supports this clone. This chain links TRBV7-9 with TRBJ2-3; the match to TRBD2 covers 13 bases. J gave up 3 bases and V 4 bases, and 4 bases lay outside the gene matches. The CDR3 has 16 amino acids. Germline V CDR1 and CDR2: SEHNR, FQNEAQ (reference sequence). This chain's CDR3 is CASSYTSGGATDTQYF. CDR3 bases: TGTGCCAGCAGCTACACTAGCGGGGGGGCGACAGATACGCAGTATTTT. Full variable domain (outside the CDR3, taken from reference TRBV7-9 and TRBJ2-3): DTGVSQNPRHKITKRGQNVTFRCDPISEHNRLYWYRQTLGQGPEFLTYFQNEAQLEKSRLLSDRFSAERPKGSFSTLEIQRTEQGDSAMYLCASSYTSGGATDTQYFGPGTRLTVL.

The rearrangement links TRBV9 to TRBJ1-2; 9 bases map to TRBD1. The V segment lost 3 bases and the J segment 0 bases; nucleotides outside the gene matches: 12. This CDR3 has 18 residues. Germline CDR1 and CDR2: SGDLS and YYNGEE. The CDR3 DNA sequence: TGTGCCAGCAGCGCCCCTACAGGGGGCGATGACCCTAACTATGGCTACACCTTC. It is translated as CASSAPTGGDDPNYGYTF.

This clone has just one count. V is TRBV6-5 and J is TRBJ2-5; D gene unclear. V was clipped by 10 bases and J by 5 bases, with 2 bases between them. The CDR3 loop spans 8 amino acids. Germline V gene lookup returns CDR1 MNHEY and CDR2 SVGAGI. Written as DNA, the CDR3 is TGTGCCACTGAGACCCAGTACTTC. Residues: CATETQYF.

The chain joins TRBV19 to TRBJ1-6, with a weak D call TRBD1 (5 bases). The CDR3 has 13 amino acids. V was pared by 8 bases and J by 8 bases, with 13 bases between. Germline-derived CDR1 and CDR2 are LNHDA and SQIVND (reference sequence). In DNA form, the CDR3 reads TGTGCCAGTGGAGGGGCGGGTTATTCACCCCTCCACTTT. Protein: CASGGAGYSPLHF.